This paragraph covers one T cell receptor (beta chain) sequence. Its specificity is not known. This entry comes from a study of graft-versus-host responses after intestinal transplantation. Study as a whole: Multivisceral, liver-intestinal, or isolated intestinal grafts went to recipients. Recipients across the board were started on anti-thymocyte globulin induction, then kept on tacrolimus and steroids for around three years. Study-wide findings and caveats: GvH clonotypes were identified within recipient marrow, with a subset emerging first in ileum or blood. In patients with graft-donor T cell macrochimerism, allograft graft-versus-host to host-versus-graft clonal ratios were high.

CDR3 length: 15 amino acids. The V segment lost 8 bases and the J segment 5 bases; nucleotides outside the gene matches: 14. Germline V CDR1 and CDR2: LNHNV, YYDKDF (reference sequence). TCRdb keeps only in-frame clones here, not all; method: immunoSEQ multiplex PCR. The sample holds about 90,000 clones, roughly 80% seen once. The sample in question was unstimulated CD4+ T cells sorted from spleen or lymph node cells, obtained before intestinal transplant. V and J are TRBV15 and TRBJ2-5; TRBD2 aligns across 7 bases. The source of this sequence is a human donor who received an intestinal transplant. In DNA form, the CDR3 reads TGTGCCACCTCCTTTCCCGAGCGGGGTAGGGAGACCCAGTACTTC. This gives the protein CATSFPERGRETQYF.